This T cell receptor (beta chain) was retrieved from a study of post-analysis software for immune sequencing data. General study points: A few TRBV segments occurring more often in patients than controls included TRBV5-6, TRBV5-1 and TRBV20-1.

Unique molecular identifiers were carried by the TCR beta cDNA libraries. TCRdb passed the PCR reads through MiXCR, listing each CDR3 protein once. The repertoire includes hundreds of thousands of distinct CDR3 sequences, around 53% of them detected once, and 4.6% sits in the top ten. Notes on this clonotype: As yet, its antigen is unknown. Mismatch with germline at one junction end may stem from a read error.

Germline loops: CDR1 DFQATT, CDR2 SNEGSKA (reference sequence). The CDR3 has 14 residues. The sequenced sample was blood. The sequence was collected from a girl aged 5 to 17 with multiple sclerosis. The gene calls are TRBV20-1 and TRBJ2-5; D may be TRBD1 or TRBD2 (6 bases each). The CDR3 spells CRARDPGGAETQYF. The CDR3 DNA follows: TGCAGGGCTAGAGATCCCGGGGGCGCAGAGACCCAGTACTTC.